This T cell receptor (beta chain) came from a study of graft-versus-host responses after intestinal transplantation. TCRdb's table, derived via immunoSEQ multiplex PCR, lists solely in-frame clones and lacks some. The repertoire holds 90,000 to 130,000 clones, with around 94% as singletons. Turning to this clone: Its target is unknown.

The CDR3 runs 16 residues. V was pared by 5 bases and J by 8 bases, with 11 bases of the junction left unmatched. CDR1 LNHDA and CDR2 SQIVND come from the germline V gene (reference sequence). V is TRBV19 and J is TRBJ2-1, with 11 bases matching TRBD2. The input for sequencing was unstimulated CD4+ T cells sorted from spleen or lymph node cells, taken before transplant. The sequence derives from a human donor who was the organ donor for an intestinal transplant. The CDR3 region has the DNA TGTGCCAGTAGTCCCCGGGGAGTAGCGGGAGGGTATGAGCAGTTCTTC. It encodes CASSPRGVAGGYEQFF.